This TCR beta chain was identified during a study of blood T cell repertoires in COVID-19. Study background: Some COVID-19 samples were acute and others convalescent; all came from the United States, Italy and Spain. The cDNA or gDNA used as material had been derived from T cells, B-cell-depleted T cells, or PBMCs.

Original handling: Quantification of nucleated cells was approximated via reference gene primer amplification. This table comes from immunoSEQ multiplex PCR, and its TCRdb copy is limited to in-frame clones, with some not included. That table is the source of V, J and clone size, and D and trimming were worked out from the DNA. The sample shows more than 95,000 clones, about 84% of them seen only once. V was clipped by 7 bases and J by 2 bases; unmatched bases: 9. CDR1 and CDR2 from the germline V gene are SQVTM and ANQGSEA. CDR3 length: 14 amino acids. This clonotype was sampled from a human donor in a cohort sampled during active COVID-19. Sequencing used peripheral blood. The chain has TRBV29-1 and TRBJ2-3; 7 positions match TRBD2. The CDR3 DNA follows: TGCAGCGCCAAGCGGGACCCACCCACAGATACGCAGTATTTT. It translates to CSAKRDPPTDTQYF.